This T cell receptor beta chain was retrieved from a study of long-term antiretroviral therapy in people with HIV. The study drew at least one pre-ART and at least two post-ART PBMC samples from every donor. Sequencing used immunoSEQ v3.0 at survey level. Some clones are missing from TCRdb's copy, which holds only in-frame ones; the method was immunoSEQ multiplex PCR. This table has 15,000 to 20,000 clones, 60% to 85% appearing once. Overall study findings and caveats: On ART adherence, viral resistance or therapy changes, no data were available. Repertoire dominance by clones expanded before ART was seen at all time points.

Comments on this clone: Antigen: not known.

The J segment lost 7 bases and the V segment lost 8 bases, leaving 5 bases of the junction unmatched. This CDR3 has 12 amino acids. Germline-derived CDR1 and CDR2 are SGHTA and FQGNSA. This TCR came from a man aged 25-45 years with HIV. The V gene is TRBV7-2, the J gene TRBJ2-1, with 7 bases matching TRBD2. The sample here was unsorted PBMCs, taken around 2.2 years before starting antiretroviral therapy. The CDR3 DNA reads as TGTGCCAGCCTAGCGGATTATAATGAGCAGTTCTTC. It codes for CASLADYNEQFF.